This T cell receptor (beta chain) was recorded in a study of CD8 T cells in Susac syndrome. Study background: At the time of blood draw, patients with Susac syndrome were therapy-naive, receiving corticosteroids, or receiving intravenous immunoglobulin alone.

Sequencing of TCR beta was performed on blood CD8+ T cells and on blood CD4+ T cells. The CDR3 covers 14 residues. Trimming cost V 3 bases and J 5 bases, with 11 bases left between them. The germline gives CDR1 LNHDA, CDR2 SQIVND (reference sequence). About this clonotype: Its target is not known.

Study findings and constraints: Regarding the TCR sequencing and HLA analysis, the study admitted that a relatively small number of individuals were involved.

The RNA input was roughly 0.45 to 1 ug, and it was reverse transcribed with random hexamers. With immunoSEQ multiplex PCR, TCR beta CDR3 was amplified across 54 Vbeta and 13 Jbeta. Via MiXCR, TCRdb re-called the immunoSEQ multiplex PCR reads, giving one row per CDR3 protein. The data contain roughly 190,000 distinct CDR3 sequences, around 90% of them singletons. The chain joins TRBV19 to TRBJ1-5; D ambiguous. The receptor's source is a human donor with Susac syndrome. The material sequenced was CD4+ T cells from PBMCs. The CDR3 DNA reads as TGTGCCAGTAGTATTTCGGCCACCCATCAGCCCCAGCATTTT. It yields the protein CASSISATHQPQHF.